The clone carrying this T cell receptor (beta chain) is a singleton in its sample. The antigen remains unidentified. One end of the junction varies from germline; a read error may be responsible. These data are taken from a study of T cells in Graves' hyperthyroidism and ophthalmopathy. Study-level findings and limits: Ophthalmopathy was identified by the model a median 6.5 months ahead of onset. Most thyroid clonotypes expanded above 0.001 appeared in blood too.

Amplified regions were TCR beta CDR3 sequences from RNA transcripts. Initially, a first-round RT-PCR of the TCR CDR3 employed the HTBI primer set. MiXCR, run by TCRdb on the multiplex PCR reads, gives a single entry per CDR3 protein. The sample shows 530,000 or so distinct CDR3 sequences, just over 45% of them seen only once. Investigators excluded patients with uncontrolled infection, other autoimmune disease, pregnancy or lactation. On the basis of clinical symptoms, serum thyroxine and TRAb, thyroid ultrasound and orbital computed tomography, diagnoses were made. This clonotype was sampled from a woman under 30 with Graves' hyperthyroidism. The sequenced sample consisted of peripheral blood or thyroid tissue (not recorded which).

CDR3 sequence: CASSHGTVGNTVYF. CDR3 sequence (DNA): TGTGCCAGCAGCCACGGGACAGTTGGAAACACCGTATATTTT. This rearrangement joins TRBV13 to TRBJ1-3; TRBD1 matches at 7 bases. The CDR3 is made up of 14 amino acids. Germline V gene data show CDR1 as PRHDT and CDR2 as FYEKMQ (reference sequence).